This is a list of T cell receptor beta chains from one sample in a study of identical twins. Each CDR3 protein gets one entry after TCRdb re-called the 5' RACE reads with MiXCR. The top ten hold approximately 2.1% of the sample, which has roughly 290,000 distinct CDR3 sequences, 8% to 9% seen once. This same sample was also taken into another study, of yellow fever vaccine responses in identical twins.

The sequenced sample consisted of memory (CD45RO+) T cells sorted from blood. These receptors came from a woman in her late teens or twenties in good health. The CDR3 runs from the conserved cysteine through the conserved F or W. Each record gives: D gene, V gene, clone size, J gene, CDR3 DNA, CDR3 protein. A D gene is named only where the DNA matches it firmly. Not all rows give a size; the values are once, few, many and, for expanded clones, a class.

>NA|TRBV4-1|many|TRBJ2-3
TGCGCCAGCAGCCACAGAGGATGGGCAGGGATGGAACATACGCAGTATTTT
CASSHRGWAGMEHTQYF
>NA|TRBV2|NA|TRBJ2-3
TGTGCCAGCAGTGGGACCCGGAGCACAGATACGCAGTATTTT
CASSGTRSTDTQYF
>NA|TRBV2|many|TRBJ2-3
TGTGCCAGCAGTGACAGTGGGACCGGCACAGATACGCAGTATTTT
CASSDSGTGTDTQYF
>NA|TRBV12-3/TRBV12-4|few|TRBJ2-1
TGTGCCAGCAGTTTAGTCCCCCTCTCCCCCAATGAGCAGTTCTTC
CASSLVPLSPNEQFF
>TRBD1|TRBV20-1|NA|TRBJ1-4
TGCAGTGCGCGGGACAGCGAAGAAAAACTGTTTTTT
CSARDSEEKLFF
>TRBD2|TRBV5-5|NA|TRBJ2-7
TGTGCCAGCAGCTTGTCCCAGCGGGACCACGAGCAGTACTTC
CASSLSQRDHEQYF
>TRBD2|TRBV29-1|NA|TRBJ2-3
TGCAGCGTTGAAATGTTGGGGACTAGCGGGGGGGCAACAGATACGCAGTATTTT
CSVEMLGTSGGATDTQYF
>NA|TRBV20-1|few|TRBJ2-7
TGCAGTGCCGCGGTTGGTGGTGGGGATAACGAGCAGTACTTC
CSAAVGGGDNEQYF
>TRBD1|TRBV15|many|TRBJ2-3
TGTGCCACCAGCAGGACTCAGGGGGCGATGACAGATACGCAGTATTTT
CATSRTQGAMTDTQYF
>NA|TRBV4-1|few|TRBJ2-5
TGCGCCAGCAGCCCCCGACTAGGAGGGCCCCAAGAGACCCAGTACTTC
CASSPRLGGPQETQYF
>TRBD1|TRBV7-9|NA|TRBJ1-1
TGTGCCAGCAGCCGAGGGGACAGGGAAGGGACTGAAGCTTTCTTT
CASSRGDREGTEAFF
>TRBD1|TRBV12-5|few|TRBJ1-2
TGTGCTAGTGGCCCTATGCCGGGACAGGCAGTCTATGGCTACACCTTC
CASGPMPGQAVYGYTF
>TRBD2|TRBV7-8|many|TRBJ2-5
TGTGCCAGCAGCTTAGTTTTCGGGACTAGCCAAGAGACCCAGTACTTC
CASSLVFGTSQETQYF
>TRBD1|TRBV7-9|few|TRBJ2-7
TGTGCCAGCAGCCCCCTCGGGGGACAGGGATCCAACGAGCAGTACTTC
CASSPLGGQGSNEQYF
>NA|TRBV6-4|few|TRBJ1-1
TGTGCCAGCAGTGAGGGTTTAGGGGCAACTGAAGCTTTCTTT
CASSEGLGATEAFF
>NA|TRBV6-5|NA|TRBJ2-7
TGTGCCAGCAGTTACTCGATCTCAGCAGGAGGCTACGAGCAGTACTTC
CASSYSISAGGYEQYF
>NA|TRBV10-3|few|TRBJ1-4
TGTGCCATCAGTGAGGACAGAGAAAAACTGTTTTTT
CAISEDREKLFF
>TRBD1|TRBV6-1|few|TRBJ2-3
TGTGCCAGCAGAGGGACCGGGACAGGGATCACAGATACGCAGTATTTT
CASRGTGTGITDTQYF
>NA|TRBV29-1|many|TRBJ1-5
TGCAGCGTCGGGGAGTCTCATCAGCCCCAGCATTTT
CSVGESHQPQHF
>TRBD2|TRBV3-1|many|TRBJ2-5
TGTGCCAGCAGCCAAGGAGCGGGAGAAGAGACCCAGTACTTC
CASSQGAGEETQYF
>TRBD1|TRBV25-1|few|TRBJ2-1
TGTGCCAGCAGTGGGCGACAGGGATCCGTATACAATGAGCAGTTCTTC
CASSGRQGSVYNEQFF
>NA|TRBV9|NA|TRBJ1-1
TGTGCCAGCAGCGCCCGATGGGGTATGAACACTGAAGCTTTCTTT
CASSARWGMNTEAFF
>NA|TRBV28|few|TRBJ1-5
TGTGCCAGCAGTGCCTATGACAGGAGGGATCAGCCCCAGCATTTT
CASSAYDRRDQPQHF
>NA|TRBV7-8|medium-sized|TRBJ2-1
TGTGCCAGCAGCTTAGTGTTTTACAATGAGCAGTTCTTC
CASSLVFYNEQFF
>NA|TRBV20-1|few|TRBJ2-1
TGCAGTGCTAGAGACAGGGTAGGGCCGAGCTCCTACAATGAGCAGTTCTTC
CSARDRVGPSSYNEQFF
>NA|TRBV7-3|few|TRBJ1-1
TGTGCCAGCAGCTTGGATACGGGACGGTTTAACACTGAAGCTTTCTTT
CASSLDTGRFNTEAFF
>TRBD1|TRBV3-1|few|TRBJ1-2
TGTGCCAGCAGCCCGGGACAGGGGGATGGCTACACCTTC
CASSPGQGDGYTF
>NA|TRBV20-1|many|TRBJ2-3
TGCAGTGTGAAGGGGGGCAGCGGAGACACAGATACGCAGTATTTT
CSVKGGSGDTDTQYF
>NA|TRBV3-1|many|TRBJ1-1
TGTGCCAGCAGCCGGCAGCAGGGGACTGAAGCTTTCTTT
CASSRQQGTEAFF
>TRBD1|TRBV10-3|NA|TRBJ1-6
TGTGCCATCAGCCTAGACAGGGGAAATTCACCCCTCCACTTT
CAISLDRGNSPLHF
>NA|TRBV29-1|many|TRBJ2-1
TGCAGCCCCGTTGGGCAGGTCTATGAGCAGTTCTTC
CSPVGQVYEQFF
>TRBD1|TRBV20-1|many|TRBJ1-1
TGCAGTGCAATAGACAGGGGGCCAGCAGGGACTGAAGCTTTCTTT
CSAIDRGPAGTEAFF
>TRBD2|TRBV28|NA|TRBJ2-1
TGTGCCAGCAGTTCTCCGGGACTAGTAGGGAATGAGCAGTTCTTC
CASSSPGLVGNEQFF
>NA|TRBV10-2|many|TRBJ2-4
TGCGCCAGCAGTGAGGGGACCTACAAAAACATTCAGTACTTC
CASSEGTYKNIQYF
>TRBD1|TRBV12-3/TRBV12-4|many|TRBJ1-5
TGTGCCAGCAGTCCGGGACAGGCCCAGCCCCAGCATTTT
CASSPGQAQPQHF
>NA|TRBV24-1|few|TRBJ2-5
TGTGCCACCAGTGACACAGGGTTTTCGGAGACCCAGTACTTC
CATSDTGFSETQYF
>NA|TRBV5-1|NA|TRBJ2-1
TGCGCCAGCACCAATAGCGAGTACAATGAGCAGTTCTTC
CASTNSEYNEQFF
>NA|TRBV10-1|NA|TRBJ1-2
TGCGCCAGCAGTGAGTCACAGAACTATGGCTACACCTTC
CASSESQNYGYTF
>TRBD1|TRBV20-1|NA|TRBJ1-6
TGCTGTGCTAGAGCAGGGGGTTATGGCCTCTATAATTCACCCCTCCACTTT
CCARAGGYGLYNSPLHF
>NA|TRBV6-4|many|TRBJ2-3
TGTGCCAGCAGTGACTCAGCCCAAACAGATACGCAGTATTTT
CASSDSAQTDTQYF
>TRBD1|TRBV6-1|few|TRBJ1-2
TGTGCCAGCAGGGACAGGGCTGATGGCTACACCTTC
CASRDRADGYTF